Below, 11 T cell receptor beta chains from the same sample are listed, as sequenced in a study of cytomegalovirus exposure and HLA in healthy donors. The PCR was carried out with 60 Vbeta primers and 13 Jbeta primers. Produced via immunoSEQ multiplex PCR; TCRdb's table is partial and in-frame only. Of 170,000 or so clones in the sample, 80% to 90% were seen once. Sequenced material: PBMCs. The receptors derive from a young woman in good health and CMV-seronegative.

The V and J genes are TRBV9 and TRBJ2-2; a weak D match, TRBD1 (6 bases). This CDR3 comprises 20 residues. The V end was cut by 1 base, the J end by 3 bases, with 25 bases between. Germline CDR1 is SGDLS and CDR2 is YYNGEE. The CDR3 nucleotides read TGTGCCAGCAGCGTACCAAGGGGGACGGGTCAGAGTCAAGACACCGGGGAGCTGTTTTTT. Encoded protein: CASSVPRGTGQSQDTGELFF.

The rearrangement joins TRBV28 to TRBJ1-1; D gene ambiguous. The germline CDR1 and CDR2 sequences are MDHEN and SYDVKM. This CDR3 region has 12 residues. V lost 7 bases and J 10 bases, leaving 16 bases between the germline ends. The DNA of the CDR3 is TGTGCCAGCACCGACCACCCGACTAGAGCTTTCTTT. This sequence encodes CASTDHPTRAFF.

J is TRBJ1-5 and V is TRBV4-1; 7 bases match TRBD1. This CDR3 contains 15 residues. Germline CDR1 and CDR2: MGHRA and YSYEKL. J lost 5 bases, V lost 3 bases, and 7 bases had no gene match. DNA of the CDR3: TGCGCCAGCAGCCAGAATACAGGGGCTCATCAGCCCCAGCATTTT. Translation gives CASSQNTGAHQPQHF.

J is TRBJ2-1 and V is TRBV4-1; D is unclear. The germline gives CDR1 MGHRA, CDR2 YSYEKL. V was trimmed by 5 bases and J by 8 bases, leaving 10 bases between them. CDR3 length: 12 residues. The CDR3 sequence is CASSSLVYEQFF. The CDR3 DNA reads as TGCGCCAGCAGCTCCCTCGTATATGAGCAGTTCTTC.

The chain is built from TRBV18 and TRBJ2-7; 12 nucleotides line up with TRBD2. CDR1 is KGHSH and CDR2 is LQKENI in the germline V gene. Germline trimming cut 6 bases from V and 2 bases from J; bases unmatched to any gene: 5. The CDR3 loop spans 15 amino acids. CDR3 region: CASSPTSGRPYEQYF. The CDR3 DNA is TGTGCCAGCTCGCCGACTAGCGGGAGACCCTACGAGCAGTACTTC.

CDR3 coding DNA: TGTGCCAGCAGTGAAGAGGCGAAGCCCCAGCATTTT. Amino acid sequence: CASSEEAKPQHF. The chain combines TRBV6-5 with TRBJ1-5; unclear D gene. This CDR3 contains 12 residues. CDR1 MNHEY and CDR2 SVGAGI come from the germline V gene. Trimming shortened V by 5 bases and J by 8 bases, and 10 bases separated the two germline ends.

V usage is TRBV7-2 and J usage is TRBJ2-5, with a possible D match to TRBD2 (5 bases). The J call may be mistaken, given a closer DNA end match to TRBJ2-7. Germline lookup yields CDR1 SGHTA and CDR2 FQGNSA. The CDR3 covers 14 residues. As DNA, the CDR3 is TGTGCCAGCAGCTTAGAAGGGAGCTCCTACGAGCAGTACTTC. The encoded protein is CASSLEGSSYEQYF.

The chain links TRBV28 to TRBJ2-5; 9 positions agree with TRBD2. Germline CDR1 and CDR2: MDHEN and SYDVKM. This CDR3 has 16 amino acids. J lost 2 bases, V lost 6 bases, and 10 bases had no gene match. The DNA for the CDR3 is TGTGCCAGCAGAGGCATGGGACTAGCAGAACAAGAGACCCAGTACTTC. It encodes CASRGMGLAEQETQYF.

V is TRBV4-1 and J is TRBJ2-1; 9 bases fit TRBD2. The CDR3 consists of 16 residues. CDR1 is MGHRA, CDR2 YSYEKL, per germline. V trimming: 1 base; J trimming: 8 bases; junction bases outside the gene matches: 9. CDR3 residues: CASSQVRSGSKDEQFF. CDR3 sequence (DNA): TGCGCCAGCAGCCAAGTTCGTAGCGGGAGCAAAGATGAGCAGTTCTTC.

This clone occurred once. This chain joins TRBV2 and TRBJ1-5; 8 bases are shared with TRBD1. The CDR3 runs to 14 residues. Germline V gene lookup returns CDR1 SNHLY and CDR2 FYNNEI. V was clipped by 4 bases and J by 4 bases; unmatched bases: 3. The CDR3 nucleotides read TGTGCCAGCAGTGGACAGGGGACAAATCAGCCCCAGCATTTT. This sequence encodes CASSGQGTNQPQHF.

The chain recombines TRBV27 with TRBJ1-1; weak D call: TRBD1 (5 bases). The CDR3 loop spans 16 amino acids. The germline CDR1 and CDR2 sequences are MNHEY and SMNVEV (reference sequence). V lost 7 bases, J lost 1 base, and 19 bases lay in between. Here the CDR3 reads CASTSGRVGRNTEAFF. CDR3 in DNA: TGTGCCAGCACCTCAGGGAGGGTCGGTCGGAACACTGAAGCTTTCTTT.